This T cell receptor (beta chain) was documented in a study of OX40 agonist ivuxolimab in advanced cancers. Across the whole study: The diagnoses of dose-escalation patients were hepatocellular carcinoma, melanoma, renal cell or head and neck cancer. Whole-study findings and limits: More expanded clones were found, on average, in CD8+ than in CD4+ T cells.

Regarding this clone: Its antigen is unidentified.

Produced via immunoSEQ multiplex PCR; TCRdb's table is partial and in-frame only. The data show tens of thousands of clones, about 86% seen once. This CDR3 comprises 16 residues. Germline V gene sequence: CDR1 SGHNT, CDR2 YENEEA. V shed 3 bases and J 3 bases; nucleotides not matched to a gene: 6. The sequence was collected from an adult with an advanced solid tumor such as melanoma, head and neck, liver or kidney cancer. The sample consisted of CD4+ or CD8+ T cells sorted from blood, taken in a trial of the OX40 agonist ivuxolimab. This sequence joins TRBV11-3 and TRBJ2-2; 8 nucleotides align to TRBD1. As DNA, the CDR3 is TGTGCCAGCAGCTTCTCAGGGGGCGCCGACACCGGGGAGCTGTTTTTT. Translating gives CASSFSGGADTGELFF.